This T cell receptor beta chain was captured in a study of cytomegalovirus exposure and HLA in healthy donors (dated by TCRdb to about 2017). Concerning the study at large: An earlier analysis of around 600 of the donors reported about 250 Gb of sequence data and 117 million unique TCR beta sequences from approximately 180 million T cells. All discovery cohort repertoires had been generated using a single sequencing platform. An earlier analysis of several hundred of the donors used high-throughput TCR beta sequencing to judge whether each TCR beta V gene segment behaved as functional or pseudogenic. A separate validation cohort of over 95 different subjects was used in addition to the 666-subject first cohort. Typing coverage varied by locus: roughly 629-630 donors for A, B, C, DRB1 and DQB1; 522 for DQA1; approximately 570 for DPA1; roughly 470 for DPB1. In a later genetic analysis, genome-wide SNP genotypes for 398 of the 666 donors were used, and that subset was treated as a discovery cohort. Using immunosequencing, the study profiled T cell repertoires from 666 subjects and related those repertoires to cytomegalovirus serostatus. About 320 gigabases of sequencing data and approximately 85 million unique TCR sequences were included in an early release covering about 620 HLA-typed donors. High-throughput TCR immunosequencing, statistical association of individual TCRs with disease status, and machine learning were combined to predict cytomegalovirus infection status. A later analysis re-analyzed previously published TCR beta repertoires from 500 to 700 donors and added high-resolution HLA genotyping to study TCR occurrence patterns. Alongside the repertoire data, information on donor age, sex, ethnicity and CMV serostatus was compiled. The later analysis used no new phenotypic data to find candidate immune exposures, relying instead on TCR beta sequences and their occurrence across donors. Of the 300 to 450 genotyped donors, over 70% fell in the genetic ancestry cluster associated with self-reported Caucasian donors. HLA typing covered class I and class II loci at four-digit resolution. Across 398 genotyped donors of the cohort, an average of 235,054 unique TCR beta nucleotide sequences per donor were sequenced, and 15% to 20% of those sequences were non-productive. The study aimed to test whether signatures of past pathogen exposure could be identified by cataloging public T cell receptors. Four or five DR-DQ haplotypes were handled as single units for association and clustering because linkage in the cohort was strong. The full study reports these points: Assigning TCR associations to individual alleles was difficult when HLA alleles, especially DR and DQ, strongly co-occurred. Across donors, most TCR sequences were observed very rarely, whereas some public TCRs were present in many individuals. In a later genetic analysis, a missense DCLRE1C variant was associated with V-gene and J-gene trimming of TCR beta chains, and the association was replicated in an independent cohort. In a later analysis, TCR association rates were found to vary across HLA loci, with the most associated TCRs seen for DRB1 alleles and the fewest for HLA-C alleles. A total of fewer than 200 TCR beta chains were listed by the study as associated with cytomegalovirus. Only TCR beta chains were sequenced in this cohort, and the absence of alpha or paired-chain data limited detectable features. A further reported finding was that TCR beta sequences accurately predicted the HLA-A and HLA-B alleles for most subjects in the first cohort. Some IMGT-functional V segments, including TRBV6-2 and TRBV6-3, could not be distinguished by the 87-base-pair reads and were therefore excluded. Three of the identified cytomegalovirus-associated TCR beta chains were confirmed in vitro to be specific for cytomegalovirus antigens. In a later analysis, some 18,000 TCR beta sequences were associated with specific HLA alleles at a false discovery rate of 0.05. The only immune exposure information available for the cohort was CMV serostatus. In a later analysis, most CMV-associated TCR beta chains were found to appear HLA-restricted, with HLA associations seemingly driven largely by CMV exposure. Compared with equally common non-associated chains, HLA-associated TCR beta chains in a later analysis were more clonally expanded and had lower generation probabilities. Presence/absence analyses assumed roughly uniform sequencing depth across donors, an assumption that may not hold. The sequencing pipeline was judged likely to have produced a cluster of highly shared sequence variants as a technical artifact. Linkage disequilibrium might explain the correlated functional status among segregating V segments, but an unknown experimental factor could not be ruled out. The earlier analysis of around 600 of the donors excluded roughly 16 rarely observed V segments, including chromosome 9 orphons, because counts were too low. In an earlier analysis of under 600 of the donors, most TCR beta V segments were observed in productive rearrangements about 87% or about 30% of the time, broadly matching IMGT annotations. According to a later genetic analysis, donors in an Asian-associated ancestry cluster had fewer N-insertions in productive TCRs than the roughly 670-donor mean. Because HLA typing was missing for some donors at each locus, association tests included only the typed subset. The authors suggested that the approach could potentially be extended to other disease states and immunological phenotypes. According to a later analysis, parvovirus B19, influenza, CMV and Epstein-Barr virus appeared linked to several top co-occurrence clusters. The classifier was reported to diagnose cytomegalovirus status with high specificity and sensitivity in both the original cohort and the validation cohort.

The cohort comprised around 700 healthy bone marrow donors. Cohort members were all nominally healthy when sampled, although unrecorded immune exposures were likely present. The donor was CMV seropositive and belonged to the group of about 290 seropositive cohort members. Every donor gave a peripheral blood sample, and the peripheral blood mononuclear cells from that sample were used for TCR beta sequencing. Genomic DNA was extracted from the blood cell samples with the Qiagen DNeasy Blood Extraction Kit. This clone was recorded a few times. No cognate antigen has been identified for it. The record has no base qualities; no much larger clone is one base away. Receptor libraries were prepared by the immunoSEQ multiplex PCR assay. A mixture of 60 forward primers for TCR Vbeta segments and 13 reverse primers for TCR Jbeta segments was used in the multiplex PCR. Amplification of the CDR3 region of rearranged TCR beta genes was performed with a multiplex PCR assay on genomic DNA. The Illumina HiSeq System was used to sequence the amplified TCR beta libraries as 87-base-pair reads. As for the original processing: A later analysis tallied roughly 78 million unique TCR beta chains across the 550 to 850 repertoires, and about 10 million of those chains were shared by two or more donors. A nearest-neighbor algorithm error-corrected the raw reads and collapsed the reads into unique sequences, merging closely related sequences to remove PCR and sequencing errors. Alignment of CDR3 sequences to IMGT reference sequences was used to assign V, D and J gene segments. For a sequence to be retained, at least a six-nucleotide match to both a V gene segment and a J gene segment was required. Rearrangements were classified as productive when the CDR3 lacked stop codons and remained in frame with V and J, and all other rearrangements were classified as non-productive. CDR3 was defined according to IMGT convention as the region running from the second conserved V-encoded cysteine to the conserved J-encoded phenylalanine. The earlier analysis of roughly 590 of the donors excluded sequences that lacked an unambiguous match to a single V gene segment. An earlier analysis of 450 to 650 of the donors called V segments functional above 56.7% productive rearrangements and segregating when the between-donor standard deviation exceeded 5%. To diagnose cytomegalovirus status from the catalog of TCR beta chain sequences, a statistical classification framework was built. V and J gene assignment, in a later analysis, came from comparing TCR nucleotide sequences with IMGT/GENE-DB human TR gene sequences. A later analysis assigned CDR3 sequences and most-parsimonious VDJ recombination scenarios with the TCRdist pipeline. In a later analysis, every TCR beta chain was defined by the combination of its CDR3 amino acid sequence and its V-gene family, and reads without a unique V-gene family were dropped. As a way to deal with suspected cross-contamination and a sequencing artifact, a later analysis dropped 500 to 700 nucleotide sequences that were highly shared and had low generation probability. For each public chain, a later analysis derived a clonal expansion index from normalized ranks of inferred template counts within each repertoire. In a later analysis, generation probabilities were computed using a VDJ recombination model fitted to out-of-frame rearrangements, and the results were checked against IGoR. Hypergeometric tests were used in a later analysis to score TCR-TCR, TCR-HLA and TCR-CMV co-occurrence, with a repertoire-size bias correction applied to the TCR pairs. False discovery rates were estimated in a later analysis by permuting HLA or CMV assignments 20 times. In a later analysis, co-occurring TCRs were grouped using DBSCAN, with TCRdist sequence similarity added in when clustering inside HLA-allele-positive subsets. Repertoires with fewer than 30,000 or more than 120,000 public chains, plus five repertoires with anomalous nucleotide sharing, were excluded from co-occurrence clustering. The immuneACCESS repertoire file appears here via TCRdb, limited to in-frame rearrangements. These files lack a portion of the clones; in checked studies, under half of the deficit traces to unresolved V genes, and the cause of the others is not known. D and trimming were read from the DNA, whereas the V and J calls and clone size are those reported in that table. Counted in this sample were some 100,000 clones; about four fifths of them appeared once. Jointly, the top ten make up roughly 14% of the sample.

CDR1 and CDR2, per the germline V gene, are MNHEY and SVGAGI. The junction shows trimming of 6 bases on V and 14 bases on J, plus 17 bases between the germline ends. Its CDR3 holds 12 amino acids, cysteine through phenylalanine. This entry keeps only the CDR3 DNA: 36 bases, framed from base 1. This chain joins TRBV6-5 to TRBJ2-1; the D gene is possibly TRBD1, with 5 bases matching. This receptor was taken from a woman aged 70-85 years in good health and CMV-seropositive. Sequenced material: PBMCs. CDR3 reads: CASRSDRAPEFF. The DNA sequence is given as TGTGCCAGCAGATCCGACAGAGCCCCGGAGTTCTTC.